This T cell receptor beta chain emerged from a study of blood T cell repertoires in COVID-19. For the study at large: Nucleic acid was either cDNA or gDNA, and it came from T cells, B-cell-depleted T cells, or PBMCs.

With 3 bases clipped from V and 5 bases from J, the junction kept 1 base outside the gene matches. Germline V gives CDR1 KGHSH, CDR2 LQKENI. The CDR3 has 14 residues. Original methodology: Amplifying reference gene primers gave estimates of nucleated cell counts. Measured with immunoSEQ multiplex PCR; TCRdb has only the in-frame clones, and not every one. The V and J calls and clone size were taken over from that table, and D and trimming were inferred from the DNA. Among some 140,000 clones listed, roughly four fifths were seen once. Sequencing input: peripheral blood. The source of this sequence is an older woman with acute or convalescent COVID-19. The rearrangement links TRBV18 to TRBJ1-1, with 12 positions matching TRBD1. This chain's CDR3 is CASSPGQGATEAFF. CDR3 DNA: TGTGCCAGCTCACCGGGACAGGGGGCTACTGAAGCTTTCTTT.